The 7 T cell receptor beta chains below all came from one sample that was sequenced in a study of identical twins. TCRdb reprocessed the 5' RACE reads via MiXCR and lists one record per CDR3 protein. The sample consists of fewer than 550,000 distinct CDR3 sequences, 13% to 15% of them appearing once. This sample also appeared in a second study, on yellow fever vaccine responses in identical twins.

The sequenced material came from CD4+ T cells sorted from blood. These receptors were collected from a woman younger than 30 in good health.

This clonotype has more than one count but fewer than ten. V usage is TRBV6-1 and J usage is TRBJ1-5, with D possibly TRBD1 on 5 matching bases. The CDR3 consists of 14 residues. The germline V gene encodes CDR1 MNHNS and CDR2 SASEGT. Deletions cut 10 bases from V and 1 base from J, with 14 bases between. The CDR3 loop is CATRPGQSNQPQHF. CDR3 DNA: TGTGCCACCAGACCGGGGCAGAGCAATCAGCCCCAGCATTTT.

V and J are TRBV27 and TRBJ2-3; D gene uncertain. Germline-derived CDR1 and CDR2 are MNHEY and SMNVEV (reference sequence). The CDR3 extends over 14 amino acids. The V end was cut by 2 bases, the J end by 2 bases, with 8 bases between. CDR3 residues: CASSLASPTDTQYF. CDR3 nucleotide sequence: TGTGCCAGCAGTTTAGCTTCTCCCACAGATACGCAGTATTTT.

This chain joins TRBV5-1 and TRBJ2-3, with D uncertain. CDR3 length equals 15 residues. V dropped 4 bases and J dropped 0 bases, with 12 bases sitting between them. Germline assignment: CDR1 SGHRS and CDR2 YFSETQ. This CDR3 reads CASSPLTTSTDTQYF. The CDR3 DNA reads TGCGCCAGCAGCCCGTTAACAACTAGCACAGATACGCAGTATTTT.

V and J are TRBV7-9 and TRBJ1-2; no reliable D call. The CDR3 is 16 amino acids. The ends were cut back, 4 bases at V and 0 bases at J, with 15 bases in the middle. In germline, CDR1 is SEHNR, CDR2 FQNEAQ (reference sequence). The DNA of the CDR3 is TGTGCCAGCAGCTCGCAGGACTCCAGATCTAACTATGGCTACACCTTC. Protein sequence: CASSSQDSRSNYGYTF.

Notes on this clonotype: One end of the junction fails to match germline, which may point to a read error. This chain links TRBV5-1 with TRBJ1-2, with a tentative D call TRBD1 (5 bases). Per germline, CDR1 SGHRS and CDR2 YFSETQ. The CDR3 runs to 15 residues. Here the CDR3 reads CASSRDGARGYRYTF. In nucleotides, the CDR3 is TGCGCCAGCAGCCGGGACGGGGCGCGGGGCTATCGCTACACCTTC.

There are a few counts of this clonotype. The V gene is TRBV20-1, the J gene TRBJ2-2; D not resolved. This CDR3 has 14 residues. The V end lost 3 bases, the J end lost 0 bases, and 8 bases lay between the germline ends. Germline loops: CDR1 DFQATT, CDR2 SNEGSKA (reference sequence). In DNA, the CDR3 is TGCAGTGCTAGGAGTACAGCGAACACCGGGGAGCTGTTTTTT. Its translation: CSARSTANTGELFF.

This clonotype was counted between two and nine times. The J gene is TRBJ1-1, the V gene TRBV2, with D uncertain. Germline V gene lookup returns CDR1 SNHLY and CDR2 FYNNEI. CDR3 size: 16 residues. The V gene lost 3 bases and the J gene lost 0 bases, with 14 bases spanning the gap. CDR3 region: CASSEETRFMNTEAFF. CDR3 nucleotides: TGTGCCAGCAGTGAGGAGACACGATTCATGAACACTGAAGCTTTCTTT.